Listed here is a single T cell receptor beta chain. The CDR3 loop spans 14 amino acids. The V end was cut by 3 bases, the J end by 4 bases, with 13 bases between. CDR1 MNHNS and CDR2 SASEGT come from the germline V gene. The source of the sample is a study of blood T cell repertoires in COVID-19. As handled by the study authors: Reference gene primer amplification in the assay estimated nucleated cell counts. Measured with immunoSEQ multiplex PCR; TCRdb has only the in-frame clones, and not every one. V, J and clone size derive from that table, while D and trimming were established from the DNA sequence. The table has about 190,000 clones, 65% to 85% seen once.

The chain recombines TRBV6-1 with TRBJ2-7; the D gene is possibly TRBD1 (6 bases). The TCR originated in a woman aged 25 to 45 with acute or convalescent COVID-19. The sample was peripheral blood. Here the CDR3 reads CASSDQPGAYEQYF. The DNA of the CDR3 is TGTGCCAGCAGTGATCAACCAGGGGCATACGAGCAGTACTTC.